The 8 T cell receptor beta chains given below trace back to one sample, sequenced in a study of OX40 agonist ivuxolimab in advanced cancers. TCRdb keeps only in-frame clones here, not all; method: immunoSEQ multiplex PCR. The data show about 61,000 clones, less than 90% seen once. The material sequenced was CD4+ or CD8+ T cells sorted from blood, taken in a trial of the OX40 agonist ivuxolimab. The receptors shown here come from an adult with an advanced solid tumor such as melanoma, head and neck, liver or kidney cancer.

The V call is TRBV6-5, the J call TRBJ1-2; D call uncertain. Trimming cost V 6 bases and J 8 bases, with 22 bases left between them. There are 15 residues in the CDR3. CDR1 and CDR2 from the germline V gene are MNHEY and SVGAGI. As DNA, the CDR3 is TGTGCCAGCAGACAGACGCGGGAGCATACCGGGGGCTACACCTTC. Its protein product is CASRQTREHTGGYTF.

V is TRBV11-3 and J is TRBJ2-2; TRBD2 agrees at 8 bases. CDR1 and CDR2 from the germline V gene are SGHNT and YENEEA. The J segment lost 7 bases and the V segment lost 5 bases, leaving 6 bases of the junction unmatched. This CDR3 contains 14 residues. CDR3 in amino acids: CASSITSGNGELFF. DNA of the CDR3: TGTGCCAGCAGCATAACTAGCGGTAACGGGGAGCTGTTTTTT.

This CDR3 reads CAWSVQNQPQHF. In nucleotides, the CDR3 is TGTGCCTGGAGTGTACAAAATCAGCCCCAGCATTTT. The chain joins TRBV30 to TRBJ1-5, with no clear D. Looked up from germline, CDR1 is GTSNPN and CDR2 is SVGIG (reference sequence). The V end was cut by 0 bases, the J end by 4 bases, with 4 bases between. The CDR3 spans 12 residues. Using reference TRBV30 and TRBJ1-5 for the parts outside the CDR3, the full variable domain is SQTIHQWPATLVQPVGSPLSLECTVEGTSNPNLYWYRQAAGRGLQLLFYSVGIGQISSEVPQNLSASRPQDRQFILSSKKLLLSDSGFYLCAWSVQNQPQHFGDGTRLSIL.

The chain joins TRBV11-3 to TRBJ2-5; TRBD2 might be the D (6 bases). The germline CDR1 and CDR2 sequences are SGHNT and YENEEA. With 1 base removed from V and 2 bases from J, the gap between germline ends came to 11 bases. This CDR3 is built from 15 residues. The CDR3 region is CASSLGGGVQETQYF. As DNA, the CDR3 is TGTGCCAGCAGCTTAGGGGGCGGGGTACAAGAGACCCAGTACTTC.

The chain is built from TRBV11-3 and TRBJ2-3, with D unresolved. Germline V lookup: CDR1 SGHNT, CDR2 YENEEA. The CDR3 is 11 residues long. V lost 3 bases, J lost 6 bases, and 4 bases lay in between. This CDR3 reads CASSLGDTQYF. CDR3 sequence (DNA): TGTGCCAGCAGCTTGGGCGATACGCAGTATTTT.

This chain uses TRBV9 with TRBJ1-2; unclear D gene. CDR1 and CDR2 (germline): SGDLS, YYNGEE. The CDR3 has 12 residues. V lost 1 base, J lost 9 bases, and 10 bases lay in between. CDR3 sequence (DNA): TGTGCCAGCAGCGTAAATCGGGGTAGCTACACCTTC. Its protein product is CASSVNRGSYTF.

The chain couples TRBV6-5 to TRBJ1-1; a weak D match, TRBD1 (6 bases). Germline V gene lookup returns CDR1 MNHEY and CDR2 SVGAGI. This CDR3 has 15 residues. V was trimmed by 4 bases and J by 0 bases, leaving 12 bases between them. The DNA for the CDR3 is TGTGCCAGCAGTTCACAGGGAACACTGAACACTGAAGCTTTCTTT. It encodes CASSSQGTLNTEAFF.

DNA for the CDR3: TGTGCCAGCAGCCCCCCCGGCCGGGGCTCAGAGGGCTACACCTTC. Amino acid sequence: CASSPPGRGSEGYTF. The chain employs TRBV28 and TRBJ1-2, with D possibly matching TRBD1 (5 bases). V dropped 6 bases and J dropped 8 bases, with 22 bases sitting between them. The CDR3 is 15 residues long. In germline, CDR1 is MDHEN, CDR2 SYDVKM.